The present TCR beta chain was sequenced within a study of cytomegalovirus exposure and HLA in healthy donors. About this clone itself: No antigen is known for it.

Study-wide results and limits: Listed as cytomegalovirus-associated were approximately 160 TCR beta chains. Subsequent analysis revealed that first-cohort TCR clusters tended to co-occur in the approximately 120 validation repertoires. There were a few CMV-associated chains whose specificity for CMV antigens was confirmed in vitro.

Germline V gives CDR1 SGHVS, CDR2 FNYEAQ. The CDR3 is 18 residues long. With 5 bases clipped from V and 7 bases from J, the junction kept 16 bases outside the gene matches. Clones were sequenced by immunoSEQ multiplex PCR, and TCRdb holds only the in-frame ones, with some missing. The top ten clones hold roughly 7.5% of a sample with about 190,000 clones, approximately 80% of them seen once. What was sequenced was PBMCs. The rearrangement links TRBV7-6 to TRBJ2-7; 14 bases fit TRBD2. This receptor was taken from a man aged 18 to 29 in good health and CMV-seropositive. For the CDR3, the DNA is TGTGCCAGCAGCCCTGGACTAGCGGGGGGAGGGAGCCCTAGGGAGCAGTACTTC. It yields the protein CASSPGLAGGGSPREQYF.